The present entry profiles one T cell receptor beta chain with its context. This sample was included in a study of blood T cell repertoires in COVID-19. This CDR3 has 15 residues. Per the germline V gene, CDR1 is LNHNV and CDR2 is YYDKDF (reference sequence). J gave up 5 bases and V 8 bases, and 14 bases lay outside the gene matches. Sequenced by immunoSEQ multiplex PCR; TCRdb stores in-frame clones only, minus some. The table lists about 13,000 clones, around 74% of them singletons, with 35% to 50% in the top ten. Sequenced material: peripheral blood. The chain recombines TRBV15 with TRBJ2-5, with TRBD1 matching over 7 bases. This receptor was taken from a woman older than 75 with acute or convalescent COVID-19. CDR3 in amino acids: CATASQGSAGETQYF. The CDR3 bases are TGTGCCACCGCCTCACAGGGGAGCGCAGGGGAGACCCAGTACTTC.